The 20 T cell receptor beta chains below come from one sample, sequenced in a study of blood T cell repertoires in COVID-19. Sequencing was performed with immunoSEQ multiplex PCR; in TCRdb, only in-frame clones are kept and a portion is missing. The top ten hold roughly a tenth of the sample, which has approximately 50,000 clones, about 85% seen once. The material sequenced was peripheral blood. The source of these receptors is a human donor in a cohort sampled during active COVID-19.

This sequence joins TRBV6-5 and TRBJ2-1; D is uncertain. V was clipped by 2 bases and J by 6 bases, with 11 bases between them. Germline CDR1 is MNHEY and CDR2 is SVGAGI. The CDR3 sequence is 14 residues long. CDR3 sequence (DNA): TGTGCCAGCAGTTACGCGTCATCAAGCAATGAGCAGTTCTTC. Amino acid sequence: CASSYASSSNEQFF.

The CDR3 nucleotides read TGCGCCAGCAGCTTAATACCACTAGCGGGGGGGAATGAGCAGTTCTTC. This encodes CASSLIPLAGGNEQFF. V is TRBV5-1 and J is TRBJ2-1; TRBD2 matches at 13 bases. The CDR3 is 16 amino acids. Germline CDR1 reads SGHRS; CDR2 reads YFSETQ. The trim removed 2 bases at V and 7 bases at J, leaving 6 bases unmatched.

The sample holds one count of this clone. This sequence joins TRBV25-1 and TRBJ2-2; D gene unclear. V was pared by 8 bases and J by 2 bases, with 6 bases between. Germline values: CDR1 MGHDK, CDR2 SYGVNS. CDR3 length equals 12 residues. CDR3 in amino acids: CASGVNTGELFF. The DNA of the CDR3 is TGTGCCAGCGGAGTTAACACCGGGGAGCTGTTTTTT.

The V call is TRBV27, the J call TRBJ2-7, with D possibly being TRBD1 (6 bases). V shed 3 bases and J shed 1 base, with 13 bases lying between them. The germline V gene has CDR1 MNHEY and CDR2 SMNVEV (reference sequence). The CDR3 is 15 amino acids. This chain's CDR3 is CASSFGQRSSYEQYF. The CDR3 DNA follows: TGTGCCAGCAGTTTCGGACAGCGATCATCCTACGAGCAGTACTTC.

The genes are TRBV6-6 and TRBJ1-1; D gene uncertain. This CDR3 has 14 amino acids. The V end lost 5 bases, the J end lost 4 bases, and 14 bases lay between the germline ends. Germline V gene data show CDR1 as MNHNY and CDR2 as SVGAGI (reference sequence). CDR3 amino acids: CASSRSKAATEAFF. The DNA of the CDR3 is TGTGCCAGCAGTCGATCCAAGGCGGCCACTGAAGCTTTCTTT.

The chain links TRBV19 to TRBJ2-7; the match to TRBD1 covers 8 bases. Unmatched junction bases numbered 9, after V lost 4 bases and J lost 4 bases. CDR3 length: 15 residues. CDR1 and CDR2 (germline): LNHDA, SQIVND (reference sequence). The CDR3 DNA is TGTGCCAGTAGTAGAGGACAGGGATCGGGTTACGAGCAGTACTTC. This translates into CASSRGQGSGYEQYF.

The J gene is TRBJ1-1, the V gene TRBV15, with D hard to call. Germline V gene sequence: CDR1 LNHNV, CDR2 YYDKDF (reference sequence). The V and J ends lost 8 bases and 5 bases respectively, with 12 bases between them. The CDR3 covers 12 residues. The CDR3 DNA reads TGTGCCACCCCGCGCGGGTGGACTGAAGCTTTCTTT. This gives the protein CATPRGWTEAFF.

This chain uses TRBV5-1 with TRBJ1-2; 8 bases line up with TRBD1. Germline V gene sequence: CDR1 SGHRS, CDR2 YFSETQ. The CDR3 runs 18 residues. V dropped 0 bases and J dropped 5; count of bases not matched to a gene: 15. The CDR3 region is CASSLGPPGQAATYGYTF. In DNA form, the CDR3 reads TGCGCCAGCAGCTTGGGCCCCCCGGGACAGGCGGCGACGTATGGCTACACCTTC.

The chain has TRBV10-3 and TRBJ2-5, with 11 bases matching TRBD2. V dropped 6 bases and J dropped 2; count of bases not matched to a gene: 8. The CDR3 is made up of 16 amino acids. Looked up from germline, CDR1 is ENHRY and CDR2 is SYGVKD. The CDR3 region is CAIRPGLAGFQETQYF. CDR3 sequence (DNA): TGTGCCATCAGGCCTGGACTAGCGGGTTTTCAAGAGACCCAGTACTTC.

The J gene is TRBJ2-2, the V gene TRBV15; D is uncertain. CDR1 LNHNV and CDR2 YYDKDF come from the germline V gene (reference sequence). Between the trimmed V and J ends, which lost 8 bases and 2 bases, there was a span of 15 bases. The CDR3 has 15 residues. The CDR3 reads CATAKSTTNTGELFF. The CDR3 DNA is TGTGCCACCGCGAAGTCGACAACCAACACCGGGGAGCTGTTTTTT.

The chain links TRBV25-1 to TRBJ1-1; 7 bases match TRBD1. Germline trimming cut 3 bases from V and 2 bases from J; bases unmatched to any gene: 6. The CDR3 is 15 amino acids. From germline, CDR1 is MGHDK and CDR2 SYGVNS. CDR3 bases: TGTGCCAGCAGTGATCCCAGGGGGGATAACACTGAAGCTTTCTTT. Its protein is CASSDPRGDNTEAFF.

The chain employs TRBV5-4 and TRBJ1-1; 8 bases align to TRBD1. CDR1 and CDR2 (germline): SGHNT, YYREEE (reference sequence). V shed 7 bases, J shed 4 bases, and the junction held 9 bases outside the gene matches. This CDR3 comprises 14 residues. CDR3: CASGPTGGATEAFF. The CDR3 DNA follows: TGTGCCAGCGGACCAACAGGGGGAGCCACTGAAGCTTTCTTT.

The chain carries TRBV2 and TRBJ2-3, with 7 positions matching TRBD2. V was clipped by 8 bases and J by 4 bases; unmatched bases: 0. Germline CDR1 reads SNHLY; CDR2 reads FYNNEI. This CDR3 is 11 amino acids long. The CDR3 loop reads CASGLADTQYF. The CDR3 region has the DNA TGTGCCAGCGGACTAGCAGATACGCAGTATTTT.

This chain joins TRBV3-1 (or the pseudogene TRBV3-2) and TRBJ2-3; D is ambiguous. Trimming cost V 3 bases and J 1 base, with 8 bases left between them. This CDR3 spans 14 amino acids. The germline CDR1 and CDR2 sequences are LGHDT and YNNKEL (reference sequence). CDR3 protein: CASSHFSRTDTQYF. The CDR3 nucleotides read TGTGCCAGCAGCCACTTTAGCCGCACAGATACGCAGTATTTT.

The CDR3: CASSLADTNSGNTIYF. CDR3 in DNA: TGTGCCAGCAGTTTAGCCGACACCAACTCTGGAAACACCATATATTTT. The V and J genes are TRBV28 and TRBJ1-3; D gene unclear. V was shortened by 2 bases and J by 0 bases, with 11 bases between the two germline ends. CDR1 and CDR2 (germline): MDHEN, SYDVKM. This CDR3 region has 16 residues.

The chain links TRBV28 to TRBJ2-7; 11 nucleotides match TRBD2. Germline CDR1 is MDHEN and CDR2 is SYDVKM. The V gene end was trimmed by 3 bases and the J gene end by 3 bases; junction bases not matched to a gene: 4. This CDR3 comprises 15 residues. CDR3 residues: CASSFSGRAFYEQYF. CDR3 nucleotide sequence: TGTGCCAGCAGTTTTAGCGGGAGGGCCTTCTACGAGCAGTACTTC.

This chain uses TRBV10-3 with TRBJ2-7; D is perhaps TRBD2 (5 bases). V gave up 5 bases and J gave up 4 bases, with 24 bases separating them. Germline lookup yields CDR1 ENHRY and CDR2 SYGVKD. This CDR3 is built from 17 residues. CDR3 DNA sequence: TGTGCCATCAGTACCCCCGTTTGGAGGAGCGAACAATACGAGCAGTACTTC. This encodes CAISTPVWRSEQYEQYF.

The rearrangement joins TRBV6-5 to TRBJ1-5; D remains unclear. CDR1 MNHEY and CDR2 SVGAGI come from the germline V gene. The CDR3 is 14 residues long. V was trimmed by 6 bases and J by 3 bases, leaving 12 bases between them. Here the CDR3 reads CASRVDGNNQPQHF. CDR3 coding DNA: TGTGCCAGCAGGGTGGACGGGAACAATCAGCCCCAGCATTTT.

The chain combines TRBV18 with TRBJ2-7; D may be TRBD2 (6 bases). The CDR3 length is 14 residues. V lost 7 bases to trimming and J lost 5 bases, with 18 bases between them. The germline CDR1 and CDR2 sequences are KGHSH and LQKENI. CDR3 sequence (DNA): TGTGCCAGCTGGGGCGGGACCGAGGACGACGAGCAGTACTTC. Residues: CASWGGTEDDEQYF.

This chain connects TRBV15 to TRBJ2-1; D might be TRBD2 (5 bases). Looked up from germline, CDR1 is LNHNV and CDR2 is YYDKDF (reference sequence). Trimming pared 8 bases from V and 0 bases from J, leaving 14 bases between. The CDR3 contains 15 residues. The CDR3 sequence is CATHSSASSYNEQFF. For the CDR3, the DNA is TGTGCCACCCACAGTAGCGCGAGCTCCTACAATGAGCAGTTCTTC.